This T cell receptor beta chain was profiled in a study of human T cells and chemical hapten exposure. Study-level points and caveats: PT1 expanded TCR numbers tracked positively with patch test score.

The CDR3 length is 15 residues. Deletions cut 5 bases from V and 8 bases from J, with 19 bases between. Germline V CDR1 and CDR2: SEHNR, FQNEAQ (reference sequence). Described time point: patch test 3, about 24 weeks after DPC sensitization. Treatment denoted: therapeutic diphenylcyclopropenone sensitization with weekly scalp DPC. From the RACE reads, TCRdb called clonotypes with MiXCR, one entry per CDR3 protein. The table records about 160,000 distinct CDR3 sequences, around a quarter of them present only once. This clonotype has only a few counts. What it binds is not known. The source of this sequence is a woman under 30 with alopecia areata. Some clones in this sample may be carry-over from other donors' samples. The chain carries TRBV7-9 and TRBJ2-1, with D possibly TRBD2 on 5 matching bases. This specimen was whole blood, taken in connection with sensitization to the hapten diphenylcyclopropenone (DPC). CDR3 in amino acids: CASSHPWTGTDEQFF. For the CDR3, the DNA is TGTGCCAGCAGCCATCCTTGGACTGGTACGGATGAGCAGTTCTTC.